The 16 T cell receptor beta chains listed next were all sequenced from one sample in a study of OX40 agonist ivuxolimab in advanced cancers. Measured with immunoSEQ multiplex PCR; TCRdb has only the in-frame clones, and not every one. The repertoire holds 130,000 or so clones, with 93% as singletons. The sample consisted of CD4+ or CD8+ T cells sorted from blood, taken in a trial of the OX40 agonist ivuxolimab. These receptor sequences come from an adult with an advanced solid tumor such as melanoma, head and neck, liver or kidney cancer.

The chain employs TRBV12-5 and TRBJ2-7; the D call may be TRBD1 or TRBD2 (5 bases each). This CDR3 has 11 amino acids. Germline V gene lookup returns CDR1 LGHNT and CDR2 FRNRAP. The CDR3 sequence: CAAASPQGQYF. In DNA form, the CDR3 reads TGTGCCGCGGCTAGCCCCCAGGGGCAGTACTTC. Supplemented by reference TRBV12-5 and TRBJ2-7, the full variable domain reads DARVTQTPRHKVTEMGQEVTMRCQPILGHNTVFWYRQTMMQGLELLAYFRNRAPLDDSGMPKDRFSAEMPDATLATLKIQPSEPRDSAVYFCAAASPQGQYFGPGTRLTVT.

V is TRBV5-5 and J is TRBJ1-1; D gene uncertain. With 3 bases removed from V and 4 bases from J, the gap between germline ends came to 16 bases. Germline lookup yields CDR1 SGHKS and CDR2 YYEKEE (reference sequence). The CDR3 consists of 15 residues. CDR3 residues: CASSWEGSGSTEAFF. The CDR3 nucleotides read TGTGCCAGCAGCTGGGAAGGATCGGGTAGCACTGAAGCTTTCTTT.

The chain uses TRBV7-2 and TRBJ2-3, with a possible D match to TRBD1 (6 bases). The CDR3 sequence is 14 residues long. Germline V gene lookup returns CDR1 SGHTA and CDR2 FQGNSA. V lost 5 bases to trimming and J lost 0 bases, with 9 bases between them. CDR3 DNA sequence: TGTGCCAGCAGCGTCACAGGGAGCACAGATACGCAGTATTTT. The encoded protein is CASSVTGSTDTQYF.

The DNA for the CDR3 is TGTGCCAGCAGGAGACAACAGGGGGCGGGTGGCTACACCTTC. Translation gives CASRRQQGAGGYTF. The rearrangement joins TRBV6-1 to TRBJ1-2, with 9 bases that match TRBD1. This CDR3 has 14 amino acids. After removal of 6 bases from V and 7 bases from J, the junction contained 9 bases not matched to a gene. CDR1 is MNHNS and CDR2 is SASEGT in the germline V gene.

The chain carries TRBV30 and TRBJ1-1; D is perhaps TRBD1 (5 bases). This CDR3 has 13 amino acids. Germline CDR1 is GTSNPN and CDR2 is SVGIG (reference sequence). The V and J ends lost 2 bases and 5 bases respectively, with 12 bases between them. The CDR3 sequence is CAWSWERQTEAFF. The CDR3 nucleotides read TGTGCCTGGAGTTGGGAAAGACAGACTGAAGCTTTCTTT.

This chain joins TRBV9 and TRBJ2-5; 8 bases fit TRBD1. CDR3 length: 16 residues. The germline CDR1 and CDR2 sequences are SGDLS and YYNGEE. V shed 0 bases and J 0 bases; nucleotides not matched to a gene: 4. Written as DNA, the CDR3 is TGTGCCAGCAGCGTAGGGACAGGGCGGTACCAAGAGACCCAGTACTTC. Its translation: CASSVGTGRYQETQYF.

The J gene is TRBJ2-7, the V gene TRBV4-3; 7 nucleotides agree with TRBD2. This CDR3 is built from 15 residues. V lost 1 base, J lost 0 bases, and 3 bases stayed unmatched. From germline, CDR1 is LGHNA and CDR2 YSLEER. DNA of the CDR3: TGCGCCAGCAGCCAAGGGTCTAGCGGCTCCTACGAGCAGTACTTC. It encodes CASSQGSSGSYEQYF.

The chain uses TRBV5-1 and TRBJ2-3; possible D gene TRBD1, 6 bases. The CDR3 runs to 13 residues. Germline CDR1 and CDR2: SGHRS and YFSETQ. Trimming left V 4 bases short and J 2 bases short, with 8 bases between. The chain's CDR3 is CASSGGSTDTQYF. The CDR3 nucleotides read TGCGCCAGCAGCGGGGGCTCCACAGATACGCAGTATTTT.

The chain uses TRBV19 and TRBJ1-6; maybe TRBD1 (6 bases). V dropped 6 bases and J dropped 4 bases, with 10 bases sitting between them. Germline assignment: CDR1 LNHDA and CDR2 SQIVND (reference sequence). The CDR3 contains 14 residues. The CDR3 loop reads CASSIQGYNSPLHF. In nucleotides, the CDR3 is TGTGCCAGTAGCATTCAGGGGTATAATTCACCCCTCCACTTT.

The chain combines TRBV7-2 with TRBJ2-1; D is perhaps TRBD2 (6 bases). The CDR3 is 11 amino acids. The V and J ends lost 4 bases and 9 bases respectively, with 7 bases between them. Germline-derived CDR1 and CDR2 are SGHTA and FQGNSA. The CDR3 loop is CASSSGGEQFF. For the CDR3, the DNA is TGTGCCAGCAGCTCCGGGGGTGAGCAGTTCTTC.

The rearrangement links TRBV6-6 to TRBJ2-5; D gene uncertain. Deletions cut 0 bases from V and 4 bases from J, with 6 bases between. The CDR3 loop spans 13 amino acids. Per the germline V gene, CDR1 is MNHNY and CDR2 is SVGAGI (reference sequence). CDR3 nucleotides: TGTGCCAGCAGTTACTCGATGGCAGAGACCCAGTACTTC. Encoded protein: CASSYSMAETQYF.

The chain is built from TRBV28 and TRBJ2-5; 7 bases match TRBD1. This CDR3 comprises 14 residues. J gave up 5 bases and V 6 bases, and 9 bases lay outside the gene matches. CDR1 is MDHEN, CDR2 SYDVKM, per germline. The CDR3 sequence is CASSKKQGLETQYF. The CDR3 nucleotides are TGTGCCAGCAGCAAGAAACAGGGGTTGGAGACCCAGTACTTC.

This clone was recorded only once. The V gene is TRBV4-2, the J gene TRBJ1-2; no firm D call. Germline CDR1 reads LGHNA; CDR2 reads YNFKEQ. This CDR3 comprises 14 residues. The V and J ends lost 3 bases and 8 bases respectively, with 16 bases between them. CDR3 in amino acids: CASSQEQQGRGYTF. The CDR3 DNA follows: TGTGCCAGCAGCCAGGAACAGCAAGGCCGCGGCTACACCTTC.

This sequence joins TRBV4-3 and TRBJ1-2; no firm D call. Germline V gene data show CDR1 as LGHNA and CDR2 as YSLEER. The CDR3 sequence is 14 residues long. The V gene lost 0 bases and the J gene lost 8 bases, with 13 bases spanning the gap. This CDR3 is CASSQDSGIGGYTF. The CDR3 DNA follows: TGCGCCAGCAGCCAAGACTCCGGGATTGGAGGCTACACCTTC.

J is TRBJ2-1 and V is TRBV13; TRBD2 agrees at 9 bases. The CDR3 has 17 residues. CDR1 and CDR2 from the germline V gene are PRHDT and FYEKMQ (reference sequence). Trimming took 4 bases from V and 6 from J; bases not matched to a gene: 13. The CDR3 sequence is CASSSGTSRTPRNEQFF. DNA of the CDR3: TGTGCCAGCAGCTCCGGGACTAGCAGGACCCCCCGCAATGAGCAGTTCTTC. Full variable domain (remainder filled in from reference TRBV13 and TRBJ2-1): AAGVIQSPRHLIKEKRETATLKCYPIPRHDTVYWYQQGPGQDPQFLISFYEKMQSDKGSIPDRFSAQQFSDYHSELNMSSLELGDSALYFCASSSGTSRTPRNEQFFGPGTRLTVL.

A remark on this clone: The sample holds other DNA sequences that translate to the same CDR3. The genes are TRBV19 and TRBJ1-1; D gene unclear. The V end was cut by 3 bases, the J end by 4 bases, with 9 bases between. Per the germline V gene, CDR1 is LNHDA and CDR2 is SQIVND (reference sequence). The CDR3 totals 13 residues. CDR3 bases: TGTGCCAGTAGTATTGATCGGGGCACTGAAGCTTTCTTT. Translation: CASSIDRGTEAFF.